This T cell receptor beta chain is from a study of blood T cell repertoires in COVID-19. Study context: Material from acute and convalescent COVID-19 was sourced from the United States, Italy and Spain. PBMCs, B-cell-depleted T cells, or T cells provided the cDNA or gDNA that made up the material.

V was trimmed by 10 bases and J by 3 bases, leaving 14 bases between them. The V gene's germline CDR1 is SGDLS and CDR2 YYNGEE. This CDR3 contains 13 residues. Source study methods: Reference gene primer amplification yielded estimated nucleated cell counts. TCRdb's table, derived via immunoSEQ multiplex PCR, lists solely in-frame clones and lacks some. That table furnishes V, J and clone size, whereas the DNA furnished D and trimming. The data show some 130,000 clones, over 75% seen once. Sequencing was carried out using peripheral blood. The sequence came from a human donor in a cohort sampled during active COVID-19. V gene TRBV9 combines with J gene TRBJ2-1, with D hard to call. The CDR3 coding sequence is TGTGCCGGTAATATTGGAGTCTACAATGAGCAGTTCTTC. The encoded protein is CAGNIGVYNEQFF.